This TCR beta chain emerged from a study of cytomegalovirus exposure and HLA in healthy donors. Study results and limitations: TCR beta V- and J-gene trimming was later associated with a missense DCLRE1C variant. In a later analysis, at a false discovery rate of 0.05, roughly 17,000 TCR beta sequences were associated with HLA alleles.

Points on this clone: The antigen remains undetermined.

It was with 60 Vbeta and 13 Jbeta primers that the PCR ran. Assay used: immunoSEQ multiplex PCR; TCRdb lists only in-frame clones, some missing. Counted here are 120,000 or so clones, roughly four fifths occurring once; the ten biggest clones make up under 1.5%. The length of the CDR3 is 15 residues. Germline-derived CDR1 and CDR2 are MDHEN and SYDVKM. The V segment lost 4 bases and the J segment 4 bases; nucleotides outside the gene matches: 7. The receptor comes from a woman younger than 45 in good health and CMV-seronegative. This chain connects TRBV28 to TRBJ2-5, with TRBD1 matching over 9 bases. The sequenced material came from PBMCs. Here the CDR3 DNA reads TGTGCCAGCAGTTACCCTACAGGGGGCTTAGAGACCCAGTACTTC. This codes for CASSYPTGGLETQYF.